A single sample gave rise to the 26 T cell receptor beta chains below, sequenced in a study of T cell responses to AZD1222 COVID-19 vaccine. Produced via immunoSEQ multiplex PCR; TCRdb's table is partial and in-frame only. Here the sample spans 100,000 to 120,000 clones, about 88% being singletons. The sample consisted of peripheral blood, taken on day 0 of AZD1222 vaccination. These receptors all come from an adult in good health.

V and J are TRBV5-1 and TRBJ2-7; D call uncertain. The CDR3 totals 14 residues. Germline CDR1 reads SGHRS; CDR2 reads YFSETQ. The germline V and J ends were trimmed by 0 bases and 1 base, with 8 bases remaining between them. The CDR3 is CASSLGGRSYEQYF. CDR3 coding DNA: TGCGCCAGCAGCTTGGGCGGCAGATCCTACGAGCAGTACTTC.

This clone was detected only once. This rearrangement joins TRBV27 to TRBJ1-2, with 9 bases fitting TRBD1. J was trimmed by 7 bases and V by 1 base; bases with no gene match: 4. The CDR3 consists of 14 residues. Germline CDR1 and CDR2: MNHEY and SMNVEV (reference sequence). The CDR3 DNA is TGTGCCAGCAGTTTATACGGGACAGGGAGTGGCTACACCTTC. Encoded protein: CASSLYGTGSGYTF.

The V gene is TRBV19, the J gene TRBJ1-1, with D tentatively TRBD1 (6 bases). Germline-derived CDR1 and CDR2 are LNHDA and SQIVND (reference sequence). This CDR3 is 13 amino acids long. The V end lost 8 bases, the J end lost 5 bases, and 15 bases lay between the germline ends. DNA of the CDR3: TGTGCCAGTGCTTACAGGGTGGGAACTGAAGCTTTCTTT. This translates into CASAYRVGTEAFF.

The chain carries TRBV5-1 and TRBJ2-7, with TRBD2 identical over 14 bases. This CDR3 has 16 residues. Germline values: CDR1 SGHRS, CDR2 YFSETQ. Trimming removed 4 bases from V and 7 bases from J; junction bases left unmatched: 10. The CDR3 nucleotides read TGCGCCAGCAGCCCGGGACTAGCGGGAGCAACGGGAGAGCAGTACTTC. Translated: CASSPGLAGATGEQYF. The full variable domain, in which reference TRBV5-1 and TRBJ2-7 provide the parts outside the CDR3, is KAGVTQTPRYLIKTRGQQVTLSCSPISGHRSVSWYQQTPGQGLQFLFEYFSETQRNKGNFPGRFSGRQFSNSRSEMNVSTLELGDSALYLCASSPGLAGATGEQYFGPGTRLTVT.

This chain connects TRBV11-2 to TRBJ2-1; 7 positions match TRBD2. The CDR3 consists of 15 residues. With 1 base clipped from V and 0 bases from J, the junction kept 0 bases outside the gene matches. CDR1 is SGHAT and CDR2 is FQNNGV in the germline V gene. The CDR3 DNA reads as TGTGCCAGCAGCTTAGCTAGCGGCTCCTACAATGAGCAGTTCTTC. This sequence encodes CASSLASGSYNEQFF.

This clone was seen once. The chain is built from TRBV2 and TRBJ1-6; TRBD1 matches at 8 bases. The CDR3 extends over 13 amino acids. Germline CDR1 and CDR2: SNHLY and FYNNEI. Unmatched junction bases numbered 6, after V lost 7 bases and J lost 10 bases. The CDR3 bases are TGTGCCAGCATCAGGGGGCTTGGGTCACCCCTCCACTTT. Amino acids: CASIRGLGSPLHF.

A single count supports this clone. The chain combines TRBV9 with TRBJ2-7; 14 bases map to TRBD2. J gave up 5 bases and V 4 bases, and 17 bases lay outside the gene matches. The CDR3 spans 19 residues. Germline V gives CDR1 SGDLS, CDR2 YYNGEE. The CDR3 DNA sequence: TGTGCCAGCAGCCTGACCGGGACTAGCGGGAGAGGGGGTGTGGACGAGCAGTACTTC. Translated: CASSLTGTSGRGGVDEQYF.

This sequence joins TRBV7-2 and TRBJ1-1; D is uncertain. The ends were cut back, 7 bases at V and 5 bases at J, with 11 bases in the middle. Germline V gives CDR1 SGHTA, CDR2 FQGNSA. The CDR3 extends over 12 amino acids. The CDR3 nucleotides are TGTGCCAGCACTAAAGGGCGAACTGAAGCTTTCTTT. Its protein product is CASTKGRTEAFF.

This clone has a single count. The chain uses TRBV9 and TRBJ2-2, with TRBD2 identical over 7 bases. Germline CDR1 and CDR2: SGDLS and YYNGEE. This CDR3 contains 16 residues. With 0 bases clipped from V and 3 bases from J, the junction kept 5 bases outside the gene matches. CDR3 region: CASSVASGKHTGELFF. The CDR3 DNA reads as TGTGCCAGCAGCGTAGCTAGCGGAAAGCACACCGGGGAGCTGTTTTTT.

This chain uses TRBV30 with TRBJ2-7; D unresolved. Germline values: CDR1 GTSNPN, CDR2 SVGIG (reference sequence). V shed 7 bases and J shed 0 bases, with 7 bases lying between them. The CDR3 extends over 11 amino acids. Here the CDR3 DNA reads TGTGCCTTAAGGGACTCCTACGAGCAGTACTTC. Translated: CALRDSYEQYF.

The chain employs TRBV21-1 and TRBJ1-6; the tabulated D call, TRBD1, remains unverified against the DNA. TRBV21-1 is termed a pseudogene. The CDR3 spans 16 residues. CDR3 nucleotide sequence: TGTGCCACCCACGACGGGACAGCAAAATGGGATTCACCCCTCCACTTT. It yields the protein CATHDGTAKWDSPLHF.

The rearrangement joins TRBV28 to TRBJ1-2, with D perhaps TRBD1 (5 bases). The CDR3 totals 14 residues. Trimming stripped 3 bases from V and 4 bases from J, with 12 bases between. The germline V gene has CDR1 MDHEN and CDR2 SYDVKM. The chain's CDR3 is CASSFTGEIYGYTF. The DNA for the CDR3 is TGTGCCAGCAGTTTTACGGGGGAAATCTATGGCTACACCTTC.

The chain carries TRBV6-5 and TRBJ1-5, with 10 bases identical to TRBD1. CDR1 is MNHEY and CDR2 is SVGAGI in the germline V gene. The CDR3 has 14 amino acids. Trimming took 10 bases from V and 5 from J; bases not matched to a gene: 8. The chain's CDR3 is CATVRQGAYQPQHF. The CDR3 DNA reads TGTGCCACCGTCAGACAGGGGGCTTATCAGCCCCAGCATTTT.

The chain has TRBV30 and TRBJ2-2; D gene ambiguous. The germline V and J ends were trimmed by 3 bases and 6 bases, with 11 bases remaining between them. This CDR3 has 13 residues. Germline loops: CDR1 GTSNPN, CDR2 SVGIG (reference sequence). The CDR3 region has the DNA TGTGCCTGGAGGACACCCGGCTCCGGGGAGCTGTTTTTT. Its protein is CAWRTPGSGELFF.

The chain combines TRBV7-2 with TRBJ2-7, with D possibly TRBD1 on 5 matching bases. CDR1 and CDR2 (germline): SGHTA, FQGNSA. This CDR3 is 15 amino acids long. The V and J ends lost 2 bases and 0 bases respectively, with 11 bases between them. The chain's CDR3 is CASSLQGSLSYEQYF. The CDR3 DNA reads TGTGCCAGCAGCTTACAGGGAAGTCTCTCCTACGAGCAGTACTTC.

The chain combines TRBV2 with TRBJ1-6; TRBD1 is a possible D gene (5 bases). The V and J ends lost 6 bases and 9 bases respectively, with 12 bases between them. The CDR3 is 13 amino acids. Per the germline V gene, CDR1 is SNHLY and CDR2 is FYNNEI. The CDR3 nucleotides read TGTGCCAGCAGAGGGGAAGCGGGTTCACCCCTCCACTTT. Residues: CASRGEAGSPLHF. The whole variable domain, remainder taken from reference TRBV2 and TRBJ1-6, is EPEVTQTPSHQVTQMGQEVILRCVPISNHLYFYWYRQILGQKVEFLVSFYNNEISEKSEIFDDQFSVERPDGSNFTLKIRSTKLEDSAMYFCASRGEAGSPLHFGNGTRLTVT.

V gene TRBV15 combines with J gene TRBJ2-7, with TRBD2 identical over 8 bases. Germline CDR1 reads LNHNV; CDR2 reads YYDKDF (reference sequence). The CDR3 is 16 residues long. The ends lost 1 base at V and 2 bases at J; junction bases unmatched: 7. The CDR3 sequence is CATSRAHIAGTYEQYF. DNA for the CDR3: TGTGCCACCAGCAGAGCACATATAGCGGGAACCTACGAGCAGTACTTC.

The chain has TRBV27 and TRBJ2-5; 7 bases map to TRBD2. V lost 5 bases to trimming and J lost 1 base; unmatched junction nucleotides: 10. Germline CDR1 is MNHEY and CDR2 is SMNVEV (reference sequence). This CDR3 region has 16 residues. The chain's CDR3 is CASSPRTPGGQETQYF. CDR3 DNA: TGTGCCAGCAGTCCGAGGACACCGGGGGGCCAAGAGACCCAGTACTTC.

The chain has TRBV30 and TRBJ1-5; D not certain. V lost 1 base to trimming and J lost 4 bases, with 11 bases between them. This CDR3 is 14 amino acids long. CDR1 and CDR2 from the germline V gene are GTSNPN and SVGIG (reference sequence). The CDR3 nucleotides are TGTGCCTGGAGTGCAGTTTCGGGGAATCAGCCCCAGCATTTT. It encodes CAWSAVSGNQPQHF.

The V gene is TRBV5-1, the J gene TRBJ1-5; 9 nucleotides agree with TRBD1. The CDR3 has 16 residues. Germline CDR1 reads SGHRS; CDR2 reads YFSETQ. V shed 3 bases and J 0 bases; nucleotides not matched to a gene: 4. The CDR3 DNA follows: TGCGCCAGCAGCTCGGGGACAGGGAGTAGCAATCAGCCCCAGCATTTT. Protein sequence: CASSSGTGSSNQPQHF.

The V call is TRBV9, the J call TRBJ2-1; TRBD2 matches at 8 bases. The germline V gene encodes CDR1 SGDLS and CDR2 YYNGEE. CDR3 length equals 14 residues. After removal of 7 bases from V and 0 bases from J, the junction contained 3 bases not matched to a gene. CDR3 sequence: CASSLAGSYNEQFF. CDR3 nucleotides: TGTGCCAGCTCTCTAGCGGGCTCCTACAATGAGCAGTTCTTC.

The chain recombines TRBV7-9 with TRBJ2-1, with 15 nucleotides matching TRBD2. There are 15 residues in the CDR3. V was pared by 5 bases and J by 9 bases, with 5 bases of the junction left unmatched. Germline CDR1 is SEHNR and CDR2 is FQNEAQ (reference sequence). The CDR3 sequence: CASSAPGLAGGEQFF. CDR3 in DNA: TGTGCCAGCAGCGCCCCGGGACTAGCGGGAGGTGAGCAGTTCTTC. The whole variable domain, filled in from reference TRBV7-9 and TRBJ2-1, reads DTGVSQNPRHKITKRGQNVTFRCDPISEHNRLYWYRQTLGQGPEFLTYFQNEAQLEKSRLLSDRFSAERPKGSFSTLEIQRTEQGDSAMYLCASSAPGLAGGEQFFGPGTRLTVL.

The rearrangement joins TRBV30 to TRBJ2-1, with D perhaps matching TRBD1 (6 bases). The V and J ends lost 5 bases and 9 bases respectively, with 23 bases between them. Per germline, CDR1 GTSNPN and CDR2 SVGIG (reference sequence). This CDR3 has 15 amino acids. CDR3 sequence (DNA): TGTGCCTGGGAGAGGGGGACGGGATGGTCGGGTGAGCAGTTCTTC. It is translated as CAWERGTGWSGEQFF.

The CDR3 loop reads CSVAQTDVSYTF. In DNA form, the CDR3 reads TGCAGCGTCGCTCAGACGGACGTGAGCTACACCTTC. The genes are TRBV29-1 and TRBJ1-2; no definite D call. Germline CDR1 and CDR2: SQVTM and ANQGSEA. This CDR3 has 12 amino acids. Between the trimmed V and J ends, which lost 6 bases and 9 bases, there was a span of 17 bases.

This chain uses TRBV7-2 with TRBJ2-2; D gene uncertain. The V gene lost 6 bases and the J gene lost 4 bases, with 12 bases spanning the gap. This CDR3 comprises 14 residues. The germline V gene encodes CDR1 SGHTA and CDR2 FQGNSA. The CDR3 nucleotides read TGTGCCAGCAGACTCAGCCCGGGCACCGGGGAGCTGTTTTTT. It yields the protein CASRLSPGTGELFF. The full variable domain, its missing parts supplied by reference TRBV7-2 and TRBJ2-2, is GAGVSQSPSNKVTEKGKDVELRCDPISGHTALYWYRQSLGQGLEFLIYFQGNSAPDKSGLPSDRFSAERTGGSVSTLTIQRTQQEDSAVYLCASRLSPGTGELFFGEGSRLTVL.

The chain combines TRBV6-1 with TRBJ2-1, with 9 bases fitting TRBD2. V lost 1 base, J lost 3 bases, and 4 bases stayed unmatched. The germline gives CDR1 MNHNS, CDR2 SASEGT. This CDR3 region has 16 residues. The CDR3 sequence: CASSEELAGYYNEQFF. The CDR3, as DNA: TGTGCCAGCAGTGAAGAACTAGCGGGCTACTACAATGAGCAGTTCTTC.